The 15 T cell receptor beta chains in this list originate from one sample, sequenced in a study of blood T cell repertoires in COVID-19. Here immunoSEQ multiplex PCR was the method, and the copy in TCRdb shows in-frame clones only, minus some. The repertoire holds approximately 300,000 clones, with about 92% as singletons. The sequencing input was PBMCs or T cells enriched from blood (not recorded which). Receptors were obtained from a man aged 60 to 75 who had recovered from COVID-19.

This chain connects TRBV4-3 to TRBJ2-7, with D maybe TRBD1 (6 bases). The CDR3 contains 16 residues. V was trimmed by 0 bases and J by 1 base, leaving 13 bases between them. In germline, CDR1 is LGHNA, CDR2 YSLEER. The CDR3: CASSQDWQGISYEQYF. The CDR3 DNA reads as TGCGCCAGCAGCCAAGATTGGCAGGGGATATCCTACGAGCAGTACTTC.

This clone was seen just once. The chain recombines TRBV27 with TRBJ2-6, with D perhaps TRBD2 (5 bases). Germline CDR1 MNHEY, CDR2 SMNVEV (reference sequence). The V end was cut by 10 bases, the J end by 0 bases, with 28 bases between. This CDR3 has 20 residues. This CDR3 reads CATLFENQYRADSGANVLTF. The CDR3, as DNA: TGTGCCACCCTTTTCGAGAACCAATACCGAGCGGACTCTGGGGCCAACGTCCTGACTTTC.

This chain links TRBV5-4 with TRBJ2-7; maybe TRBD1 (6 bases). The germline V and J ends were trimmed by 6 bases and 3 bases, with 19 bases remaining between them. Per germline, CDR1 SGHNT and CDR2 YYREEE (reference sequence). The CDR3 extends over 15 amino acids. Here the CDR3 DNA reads TGTGCCAGCAAGCCAGGGGCTTCCGTTCGCTACGAGCAGTACTTC. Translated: CASKPGASVRYEQYF.

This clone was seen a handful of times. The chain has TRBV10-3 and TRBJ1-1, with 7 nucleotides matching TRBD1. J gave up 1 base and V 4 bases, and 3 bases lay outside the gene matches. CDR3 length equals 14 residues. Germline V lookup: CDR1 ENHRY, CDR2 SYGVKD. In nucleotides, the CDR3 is TGTGCCATCAGTGGACAGGGCTCGAACACTGAAGCTTTCTTT. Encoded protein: CAISGQGSNTEAFF.

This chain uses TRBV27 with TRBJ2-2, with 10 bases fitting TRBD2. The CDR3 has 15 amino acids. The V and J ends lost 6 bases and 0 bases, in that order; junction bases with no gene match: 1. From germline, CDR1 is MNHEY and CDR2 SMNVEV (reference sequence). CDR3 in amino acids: CASRLAGPNTGELFF. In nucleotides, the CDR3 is TGTGCCAGCAGACTAGCGGGACCGAACACCGGGGAGCTGTTTTTT.

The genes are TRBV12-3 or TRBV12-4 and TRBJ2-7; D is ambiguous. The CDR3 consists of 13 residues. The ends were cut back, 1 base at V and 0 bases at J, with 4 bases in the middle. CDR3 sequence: CASSLGRSYEQYF. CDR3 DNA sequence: TGTGCCAGCAGTTTAGGTCGCTCCTACGAGCAGTACTTC.

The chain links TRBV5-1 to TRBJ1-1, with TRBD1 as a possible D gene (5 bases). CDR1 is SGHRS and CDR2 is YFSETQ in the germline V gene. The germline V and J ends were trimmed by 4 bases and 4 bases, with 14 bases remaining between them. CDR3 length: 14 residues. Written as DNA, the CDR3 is TGCGCCAGCAGCCAACGGCAGGGAGGCACTGAAGCTTTCTTT. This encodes CASSQRQGGTEAFF.

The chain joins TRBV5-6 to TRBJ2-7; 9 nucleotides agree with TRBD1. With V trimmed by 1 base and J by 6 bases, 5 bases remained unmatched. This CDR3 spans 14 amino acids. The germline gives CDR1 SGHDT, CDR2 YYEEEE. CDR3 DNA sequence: TGTGCCAGCAGCTTGCCGGGACAGGGCTCCGAGCAGTACTTC. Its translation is CASSLPGQGSEQYF.

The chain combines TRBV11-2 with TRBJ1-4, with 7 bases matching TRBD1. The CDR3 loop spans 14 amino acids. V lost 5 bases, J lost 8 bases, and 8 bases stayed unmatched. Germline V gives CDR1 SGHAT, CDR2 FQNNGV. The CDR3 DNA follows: TGTGCCAGCAGCCCCCGGACAGGAGGGGAAAAACTGTTTTTT. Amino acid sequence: CASSPRTGGEKLFF.

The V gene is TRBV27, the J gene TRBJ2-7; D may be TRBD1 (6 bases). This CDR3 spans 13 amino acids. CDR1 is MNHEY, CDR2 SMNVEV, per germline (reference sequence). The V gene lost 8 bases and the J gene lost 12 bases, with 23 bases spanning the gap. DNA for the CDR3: TGTGCCAGCGGGAGCCAATACAGGGTAGGGGTGTACTTC. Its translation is CASGSQYRVGVYF.

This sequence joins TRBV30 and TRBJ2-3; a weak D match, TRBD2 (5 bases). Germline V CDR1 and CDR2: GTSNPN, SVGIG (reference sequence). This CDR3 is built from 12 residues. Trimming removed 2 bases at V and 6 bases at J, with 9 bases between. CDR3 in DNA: TGTGCCTGGAGTAGGAGGCGGGATACGCAGTATTTT. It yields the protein CAWSRRRDTQYF.

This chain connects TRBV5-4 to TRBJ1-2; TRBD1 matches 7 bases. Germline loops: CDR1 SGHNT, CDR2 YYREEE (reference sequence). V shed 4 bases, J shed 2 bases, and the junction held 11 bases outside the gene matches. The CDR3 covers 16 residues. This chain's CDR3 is CASSRGGGRGNYGYTF. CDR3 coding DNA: TGTGCCAGCAGCAGAGGAGGGGGCCGGGGAAACTATGGCTACACCTTC.

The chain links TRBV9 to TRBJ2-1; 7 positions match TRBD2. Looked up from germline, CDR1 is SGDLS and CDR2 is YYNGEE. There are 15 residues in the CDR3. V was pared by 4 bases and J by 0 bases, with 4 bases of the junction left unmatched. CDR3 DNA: TGTGCCAGCAGCCCATGGGGGGGCTCCTACAATGAGCAGTTCTTC. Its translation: CASSPWGGSYNEQFF.

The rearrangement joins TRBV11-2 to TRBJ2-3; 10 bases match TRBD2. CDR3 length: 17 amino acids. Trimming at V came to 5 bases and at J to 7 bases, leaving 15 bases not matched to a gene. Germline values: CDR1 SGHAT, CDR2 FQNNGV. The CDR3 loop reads CASSPPLGAGGSHTQYF. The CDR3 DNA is TGTGCCAGCAGCCCCCCCTTGGGAGCGGGGGGGAGTCATACGCAGTATTTT.

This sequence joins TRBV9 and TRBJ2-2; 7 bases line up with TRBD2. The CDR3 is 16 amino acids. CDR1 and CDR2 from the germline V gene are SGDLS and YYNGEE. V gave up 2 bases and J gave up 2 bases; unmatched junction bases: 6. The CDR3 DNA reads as TGTGCCAGCAGCGTGTGGGCTAGCGGAAACACCGGGGAGCTGTTTTTT. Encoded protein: CASSVWASGNTGELFF.